The 29 T cell receptor beta chains below were found in one sample sequenced in a study of blood T cell repertoires in COVID-19. Sequenced by immunoSEQ multiplex PCR; TCRdb stores in-frame clones only, minus some. The sample shows 99,000 or so clones, roughly 90% of them seen only once. Sequenced: peripheral blood. All receptors derive from a human donor in a cohort sampled during active COVID-19.

In this sample, this clone turned up once. The chain combines TRBV7-8 with TRBJ1-4; D is ambiguous. The V gene lost 2 bases and the J gene lost 4 bases, with 17 bases spanning the gap. Germline V gene sequence: CDR1 SGHVS, CDR2 FQNEAQ. CDR3 length: 17 residues. The chain's CDR3 is CASSLIPALRGNEKLFF. The CDR3 nucleotides read TGTGCCAGCAGCTTAATTCCGGCCCTCCGGGGTAATGAAAAACTGTTTTTT.

The CDR3 DNA reads as TGCAGTGCTAGTTGGGGGCCAGGGGGCCTTTCCAATCAGCCCCAGCATTTT. This sequence encodes CSASWGPGGLSNQPQHF. J is TRBJ1-5 and V is TRBV20-1; 8 positions match TRBD1. There are 17 residues in the CDR3. The germline V gene encodes CDR1 DFQATT and CDR2 SNEGSKA (reference sequence). The V segment lost 3 bases and the J segment 3 bases; nucleotides outside the gene matches: 13.

The chain carries TRBV2 and TRBJ1-2, with 9 bases that match TRBD1. V was clipped by 4 bases and J by 7 bases; unmatched bases: 7. CDR3 length equals 14 residues. Per germline, CDR1 SNHLY and CDR2 FYNNEI. This CDR3 is CASSVQQGAGGYTF. CDR3 sequence (DNA): TGTGCCAGCAGTGTACAACAGGGGGCCGGTGGCTACACCTTC.

The rearrangement links TRBV6-5 to TRBJ1-2; D is possibly TRBD1 (5 bases). Per germline, CDR1 MNHEY and CDR2 SVGAGI. The CDR3 covers 15 residues. The V gene lost 6 bases and the J gene lost 6 bases, with 20 bases spanning the gap. CDR3 nucleotide sequence: TGTGCCAGCAGAGCCGGTAGGACACGGAGCGATGGCTACACCTTC. Protein product: CASRAGRTRSDGYTF.

The CDR3, as DNA: TGTGCCAGCAGTTTAGCGGGAGGGCTTGGTGAGCAGTTCTTC. This codes for CASSLAGGLGEQFF. The chain joins TRBV27 to TRBJ2-1; 9 bases line up with TRBD2. The CDR3 totals 14 residues. The V and J ends lost 2 bases and 9 bases, in that order; junction bases with no gene match: 5. The germline V gene encodes CDR1 MNHEY and CDR2 SMNVEV (reference sequence).

V gene TRBV27 combines with J gene TRBJ2-7; 8 bases are shared with TRBD1. The J segment lost 2 bases and the V segment lost 5 bases, leaving 2 bases of the junction unmatched. From germline, CDR1 is MNHEY and CDR2 SMNVEV (reference sequence). CDR3 size: 13 residues. Here the CDR3 DNA reads TGTGCCAGCAGTCGGACAGGGACCTACGAGCAGTACTTC. It codes for CASSRTGTYEQYF.

The rearrangement links TRBV6-1 to TRBJ1-2, with 10 bases aligning to TRBD1. V lost 3 bases and J lost 3; bases outside the gene matches: 4. This CDR3 has 15 residues. Germline-derived CDR1 and CDR2 are MNHNS and SASEGT. This chain's CDR3 is CASSEQGQGYYGYTF. The CDR3 nucleotides read TGTGCCAGCAGTGAGCAGGGACAGGGGTACTATGGCTACACCTTC.

This clone was picked up a small number of times. The rearrangement joins TRBV10-3 to TRBJ1-3; a weak D match, TRBD1 (6 bases). V was cut by 6 bases and J by 0 bases, with 12 bases left in between. Germline-derived CDR1 and CDR2 are ENHRY and SYGVKD. CDR3 size: 15 residues. CDR3 region: CAISGDRPSGNTIYF. The CDR3 DNA follows: TGTGCCATCAGCGGCGACAGGCCCTCTGGAAACACCATATATTTT.

This rearrangement joins TRBV10-1 to TRBJ2-2; TRBD2 aligns across 9 bases. V dropped 3 bases and J dropped 6; count of bases not matched to a gene: 11. CDR1 and CDR2 (germline): WNHNN, SYGVQD (reference sequence). The length of the CDR3 is 17 residues. This CDR3 reads CASSDPRGSGRAGELFF. CDR3 coding DNA: TGCGCCAGCAGTGACCCAAGGGGTAGCGGGAGAGCCGGGGAGCTGTTTTTT.

V usage is TRBV19 and J usage is TRBJ1-1; tentatively, D is TRBD1 (5 bases). The V and J ends lost 3 bases and 0 bases respectively, with 8 bases between them. The germline CDR1 and CDR2 sequences are LNHDA and SQIVND (reference sequence). The CDR3 is 14 residues long. The CDR3 region has the DNA TGTGCCAGTAGTATTTGGGGCGTGAACACTGAAGCTTTCTTT. Its protein is CASSIWGVNTEAFF.

The CDR3 protein is CASSYFLAYEQYF. For the CDR3, the DNA is TGTGCCAGCAGTTATTTCTTGGCTTACGAGCAGTACTTC. The chain couples TRBV6-2 or TRBV6-3 to TRBJ2-7; unclear D gene. This CDR3 spans 13 amino acids. Per germline, CDR1 MNHEY and CDR2 SVGEGT. The germline V and J ends were trimmed by 3 bases and 4 bases, with 10 bases remaining between them.

This sequence joins TRBV6-5 and TRBJ1-5; D unresolved. V gave up 4 bases and J gave up 0 bases, with 7 bases separating them. This CDR3 region has 14 residues. The germline CDR1 and CDR2 sequences are MNHEY and SVGAGI. CDR3: CASSSVYSNQPQHF. The CDR3, as DNA: TGTGCCAGCAGTTCCGTTTATAGCAATCAGCCCCAGCATTTT.

This clone appeared once. The chain employs TRBV3-1 (or the pseudogene TRBV3-2) and TRBJ2-1, with D maybe TRBD2 (5 bases). Looked up from germline, CDR1 is LGHDT and CDR2 is YNNKEL (reference sequence). Trimming cost V 6 bases and J 5 bases, with 11 bases left between them. CDR3 length: 13 residues. CDR3 sequence (DNA): TGTGCCAGCAGTCCACCACTAGACAATGAGCAGTTCTTC. The encoded protein is CASSPPLDNEQFF.

This chain connects TRBV5-1 to TRBJ2-3, with TRBD2 matching over 11 bases. V was clipped by 4 bases and J by 6 bases; unmatched bases: 10. The CDR3 consists of 16 residues. Looked up from germline, CDR1 is SGHRS and CDR2 is YFSETQ. The CDR3 coding sequence is TGCGCCAGCAGCAAGATCCTAGCGGGGGGCGGGGATACGCAGTATTTT. This translates into CASSKILAGGGDTQYF. The complete variable domain, with remaining parts taken from reference TRBV5-1 and TRBJ2-3, reads KAGVTQTPRYLIKTRGQQVTLSCSPISGHRSVSWYQQTPGQGLQFLFEYFSETQRNKGNFPGRFSGRQFSNSRSEMNVSTLELGDSALYLCASSKILAGGGDTQYFGPGTRLTVL.

In this sample, this clone turned up once. DNA for the CDR3: TGTGCCAGCAGCGCTGGTCCAGGTTCAAGCGAGCAGTACTTC. This encodes CASSAGPGSSEQYF. J is TRBJ2-7 and V is TRBV7-9; D unclear. The CDR3 loop spans 14 amino acids. Germline CDR1 SEHNR, CDR2 FQNEAQ (reference sequence). Trimming removed 5 bases from V and 6 bases from J, with 17 bases in between.

The chain links TRBV2 to TRBJ2-7; 12 bases fit TRBD2. The CDR3 contains 15 residues. Trimming at V came to 6 bases and at J to 3 bases, leaving 6 bases not matched to a gene. Germline V gives CDR1 SNHLY, CDR2 FYNNEI. The CDR3 sequence: CASRVTSGRIYEQYF. As DNA, the CDR3 is TGTGCCAGCAGGGTAACTAGCGGGAGGATCTACGAGCAGTACTTC. The full variable domain, its missing parts supplied by reference TRBV2 and TRBJ2-7, is EPEVTQTPSHQVTQMGQEVILRCVPISNHLYFYWYRQILGQKVEFLVSFYNNEISEKSEIFDDQFSVERPDGSNFTLKIRSTKLEDSAMYFCASRVTSGRIYEQYFGPGTRLTVT.

The J gene is TRBJ1-2, the V gene TRBV2; TRBD1 might be the D (6 bases). Germline-derived CDR1 and CDR2 are SNHLY and FYNNEI. V was cut by 3 bases and J by 8 bases, with 19 bases left in between. The CDR3 loop spans 15 amino acids. The CDR3 loop is CASSDQGPANRGYTF. The CDR3 coding sequence is TGTGCCAGCAGTGATCAGGGGCCGGCGAATCGGGGCTACACCTTC.

The chain has TRBV7-9 and TRBJ1-3; no firm D call. The CDR3 contains 14 residues. Germline assignment: CDR1 SEHNR and CDR2 FQNEAQ (reference sequence). Trimming took 5 bases from V and 4 from J, leaving 12 bases between them. CDR3 nucleotide sequence: TGTGCCAGCAGCCGACCCGAGGGAGGAAACACCATATATTTT. Its translation is CASSRPEGGNTIYF.

The rearrangement links TRBV5-1 to TRBJ1-6; TRBD1 is a possible D gene (5 bases). CDR1 SGHRS and CDR2 YFSETQ come from the germline V gene. V was cut by 4 bases and J by 5 bases, with 7 bases left in between. The CDR3 is 13 residues long. The CDR3 DNA reads as TGCGCCAGCAGCGGCAGGGATAATTCACCCCTCCACTTT. It translates to CASSGRDNSPLHF.

The rearrangement uses TRBV6-6 and TRBJ1-1; weak D call: TRBD1 (5 bases). V gave up 5 bases and J gave up 3 bases, with 16 bases separating them. The CDR3 covers 15 residues. The germline V gene has CDR1 MNHNY and CDR2 SVGAGI (reference sequence). The CDR3 reads CASSAYQTEDTEAFF. CDR3 nucleotide sequence: TGTGCCAGCAGTGCCTACCAGACAGAGGACACTGAAGCTTTCTTT.

CDR3 amino acids: CASSSGRTNTEAFF. DNA for the CDR3: TGTGCCAGCAGCTCCGGACGGACTAACACTGAAGCTTTCTTT. The chain uses TRBV11-3 and TRBJ1-1; no reliable D call. The CDR3 is made up of 14 amino acids. Trimming took off 4 bases at V and 2 bases at J, with 11 bases between the two ends. The germline CDR1 and CDR2 sequences are SGHNT and YENEEA. Filled out from reference TRBV11-3 and TRBJ1-1, the complete variable domain reads EAGVVQSPRYKIIEKKQPVAFWCNPISGHNTLYWYLQNLGQGPELLIRYENEEAVDDSQLPKDRFSAERLKGVDSTLKIQPAELGDSAVYLCASSSGRTNTEAFFGQGTRLTVV.

The chain recombines TRBV11-2 with TRBJ2-1; TRBD2 matches 7 bases. This CDR3 has 16 amino acids. Germline V lookup: CDR1 SGHAT, CDR2 FQNNGV. V was clipped by 1 base and J by 7 bases; unmatched bases: 10. The CDR3 bases are TGTGCCAGCAGCTTAGTCCCAGCGGGGAGTTCGAATGAGCAGTTCTTC. It specifies CASSLVPAGSSNEQFF.

The gene calls are TRBV10-1 and TRBJ2-3; no clear D gene. This CDR3 is 13 amino acids long. Between the trimmed V and J ends, which lost 4 bases and 5 bases, there was a span of 10 bases. Germline values: CDR1 WNHNN, CDR2 SYGVQD (reference sequence). The CDR3 reads CASSASRVDTQYF. In nucleotides, the CDR3 is TGCGCCAGCAGTGCCTCCCGCGTAGATACGCAGTATTTT.

This clone showed up just once. The V call is TRBV4-1, the J call TRBJ2-1; weak D call: TRBD1 (5 bases). The length of the CDR3 is 14 residues. Germline V gives CDR1 MGHRA, CDR2 YSYEKL. Between the trimmed V and J ends, which lost 7 bases and 8 bases, there was a span of 18 bases. The CDR3: CASKPGIRLDEQFF. The CDR3 DNA is TGCGCCAGCAAACCAGGGATCCGATTAGATGAGCAGTTCTTC.

CDR3 bases: TGTGCCAGCAGTTACGGCCAGGGGGCTGAAGGCTACACCTTC. The encoded protein is CASSYGQGAEGYTF. The chain links TRBV6-6 to TRBJ1-2; TRBD1 aligns across 8 bases. The CDR3 spans 14 residues. Germline CDR1 and CDR2: MNHNY and SVGAGI (reference sequence). The ends lost 2 bases at V and 8 bases at J; junction bases unmatched: 7.

This clone was recorded many times. This sequence joins TRBV6-5 and TRBJ1-1; 9 bases are shared with TRBD1. Germline CDR1 MNHEY, CDR2 SVGAGI. The CDR3 sequence is 13 residues long. V shed 6 bases, J shed 4 bases, and the junction held 3 bases outside the gene matches. CDR3 sequence reads: CASRKQGATEAFF. The CDR3 DNA follows: TGTGCCAGCAGAAAACAGGGGGCCACTGAAGCTTTCTTT.

The chain carries TRBV6-6 and TRBJ1-5; TRBD1 aligns across 7 bases. Germline lookup yields CDR1 MNHNY and CDR2 SVGAGI (reference sequence). V shed 6 bases, J shed 0 bases, and the junction held 8 bases outside the gene matches. The CDR3 length is 16 residues. DNA of the CDR3: TGTGCCAGCAGCCACCGGGACAGCTCTAGCAATCAGCCCCAGCATTTT. It is translated as CASSHRDSSSNQPQHF.

The J gene is TRBJ2-1, the V gene TRBV27, with 9 bases fitting TRBD2. The CDR3 extends over 16 amino acids. V was pared by 1 base and J by 8 bases, with 9 bases of the junction left unmatched. From germline, CDR1 is MNHEY and CDR2 SMNVEV (reference sequence). The CDR3 DNA reads TGTGCCAGCAGTTTATTTGGCGGGAGGGCCATAGATGAGCAGTTCTTC. Encoded protein: CASSLFGGRAIDEQFF.

The genes are TRBV6-5 and TRBJ1-6; D gene unclear. The V and J ends lost 6 bases and 2 bases respectively, with 8 bases between them. The germline V gene encodes CDR1 MNHEY and CDR2 SVGAGI. This CDR3 has 14 amino acids. CDR3 loop: CASSGEAYNSPLHF. CDR3 bases: TGTGCCAGCAGCGGCGAGGCCTATAATTCACCCCTCCACTTT.